The rows below give T cell receptor beta chains drawn from one sample of a study of blood T cell repertoires in COVID-19. Sequenced by immunoSEQ multiplex PCR; TCRdb stores in-frame clones only, minus some. The data show around 170,000 clones, 80% to 90% seen once. Sequenced input: peripheral blood. Source of these receptors: a man aged 18 to 35 who had recovered from COVID-19. Both conserved end residues are part of each CDR3. The order of the fields is V gene, clone size, D gene, J gene, CDR3 protein, CDR3 DNA. D genes are given only for firm matches. The size entry is marked missing in some rows and otherwise reads once, few, many or a size class.

TRBV24-1	.	TRBD2	TRBJ2-3	CATSALASGKNTDTQYF	TGTGCCACCAGTGCCTTGGCTAGCGGGAAGAACACAGATACGCAGTATTTT
TRBV5-1	.	TRBD2	TRBJ2-2	CASSLLAGANTGELFF	TGCGCCAGCAGTCTTTTAGCGGGGGCGAACACCGGGGAGCTGTTTTTT
TRBV6-5	.	.	TRBJ1-1	CASSYSSRVDTEAFF	TGTGCCAGCAGTTACTCCTCCAGGGTGGACACTGAAGCTTTCTTT
TRBV9	.	TRBD2	TRBJ2-7	CASSVGGGRSDEQYF	TGTGCCAGCAGCGTAGGGGGCGGGAGGAGCGACGAGCAGTACTTC
TRBV11-2	.	.	TRBJ1-1	CASSSQGLVPGEGAEAFF	TGTGCCAGCAGCTCCCAGGGTTTAGTGCCGGGGGAAGGGGCTGAAGCTTTCTTT
TRBV11-1	.	TRBD1	TRBJ2-4	CASSGRTGGNIQYF	TGTGCCAGCAGCGGTAGGACAGGGGGGAACATTCAGTACTTC
TRBV6-5	.	TRBD1	TRBJ2-5	CASSLRTGKETQYF	TGTGCCAGCAGTCTTCGGACAGGGAAGGAGACCCAGTACTTC
TRBV18	.	TRBD2	TRBJ2-7	CASSPPFREGSYEQYF	TGTGCCAGCTCACCGCCGTTTAGGGAGGGTTCCTACGAGCAGTACTTC
TRBV7-8	.	.	TRBJ2-1	CASSRSPGNEQFF	TGTGCCAGCAGCCGGTCCCCAGGCAATGAGCAGTTCTTC
TRBV20-1	.	.	TRBJ1-2	CSVRRAGGYTF	TGCAGCGTCCGGAGGGCAGGTGGCTACACCTTC
TRBV3-1/TRBV3-2	.	.	TRBJ2-1	CASSQEEVSSYNEQFF	TGTGCCAGCAGCCAAGAAGAGGTGAGCTCCTACAATGAGCAGTTCTTC
TRBV6-6	.	TRBD2	TRBJ2-7	CASSWTSAYEQYF	TGTGCCAGCAGCTGGACTAGCGCGTACGAGCAGTACTTC
TRBV7-2	few	TRBD1	TRBJ1-2	CASSLALDRNRYGYTF	TGTGCCAGCAGCTTAGCGCTGGACAGGAACCGCTATGGCTACACCTTC
TRBV19	.	.	TRBJ2-5	CASSIVSGETQYF	TGTGCCAGTAGTATAGTTAGCGGTGAGACCCAGTACTTC
TRBV5-4	few	.	TRBJ2-2	CASSGAGRPTGELFF	TGTGCCAGCAGCGGCGCGGGGCGTCCTACCGGGGAGCTGTTTTTT
TRBV5-4	.	TRBD1	TRBJ1-2	CARLETGAGVDGYTF	TGTGCCAGACTTGAGACAGGGGCGGGGGTCGATGGCTACACCTTC
TRBV7-9	.	TRBD1	TRBJ2-7	CASSPRDRAAYEQYF	TGTGCCAGCAGCCCCCGGGACAGGGCGGCCTACGAGCAGTACTTC
TRBV7-9	.	.	TRBJ2-5	CASRSQERQYF	TGTGCCAGCAGGTCGCAGGAACGCCAGTACTTC
TRBV28	.	TRBD1	TRBJ1-2	CASSLMDRVNGYTF	TGTGCCAGCAGTTTAATGGACAGGGTTAATGGCTACACCTTC
TRBV6-1	.	.	TRBJ1-1	CASSEQGHTEAFF	TGTGCCAGCAGTGAACAGGGTCACACTGAAGCTTTCTTT
TRBV12-5	.	.	TRBJ2-7	CASGLEFGAYEQYF	TGTGCTAGTGGTTTGGAGTTTGGGGCTTACGAGCAGTACTTC
TRBV20-1	.	TRBD1	TRBJ1-2	CSASGTGDKLLGYTF	TGCAGTGCTAGTGGAACAGGGGATAAGCTACTTGGCTACACCTTC
TRBV7-2	.	TRBD2	TRBJ2-2	CASSNGLAVTGELFF	TGTGCCAGCAGTAACGGACTAGCGGTCACCGGGGAGCTGTTTTTT
TRBV11-2	.	TRBD1	TRBJ1-2	CASSYRGQMGGYTF	TGTGCCAGCAGTTACAGGGGCCAAATGGGTGGCTACACCTTC
TRBV5-4	once	TRBD2	TRBJ2-3	CASSRRLAGGTDTQYF	TGTGCCAGCAGCCGCCGACTAGCGGGGGGCACAGATACGCAGTATTTT
TRBV7-9	.	.	TRBJ1-2	CASSYDSYGYTF	TGTGCCAGCAGCTATGACAGCTATGGCTACACCTTC